This TCR beta chain was recorded in a study of blood T cell repertoires in COVID-19. In the study overall: The United States, Italy and Spain supplied acute and convalescent COVID-19 samples. T cells, B-cell-depleted T cells, or PBMCs provided the cDNA or gDNA that served as material.

In the authors' workflow: Reference gene primer amplification gave nucleated cell count estimates. The protocol was immunoSEQ multiplex PCR, while the TCRdb copy is restricted to in-frame clones and leaves out a portion. For V, J and clone size, that table is used; D and trimming come from the DNA. In the table there are approximately 130,000 clones, approximately 83% of which are singletons. Germline CDR1 reads MNHEY; CDR2 reads SMNVEV (reference sequence). V trimming: 3 bases; J trimming: 5 bases; junction bases outside the gene matches: 4. The CDR3 consists of 15 residues. The count of this clone is one.

What was sequenced was peripheral blood. The chain is built from TRBV27 and TRBJ2-2; 9 nucleotides align to TRBD2. The clonotype originates from a woman between 45 and 60 years old who had recovered from COVID-19. The CDR3 DNA is TGTGCCAGCAGTTTTACAGCGGGAGGAACCGGGGAGCTGTTTTTT. Residues: CASSFTAGGTGELFF.